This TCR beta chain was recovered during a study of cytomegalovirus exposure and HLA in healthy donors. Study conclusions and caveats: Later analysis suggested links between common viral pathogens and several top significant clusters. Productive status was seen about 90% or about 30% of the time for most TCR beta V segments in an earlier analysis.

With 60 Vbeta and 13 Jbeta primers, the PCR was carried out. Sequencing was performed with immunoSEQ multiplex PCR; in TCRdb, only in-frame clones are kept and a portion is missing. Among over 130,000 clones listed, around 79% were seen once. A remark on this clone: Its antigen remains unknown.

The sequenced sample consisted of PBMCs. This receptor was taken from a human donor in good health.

The CDR3 protein is CASSLARSGTQYF. CDR3 nucleotide sequence: TGTGCCAGCAGCTTAGCTCGGAGCGGAACGCAGTATTTT. The V and J genes are TRBV7-2 and TRBJ2-3; possible D gene TRBD2, 5 bases. CDR1 and CDR2 from the germline V gene are SGHTA and FQGNSA. The CDR3 covers 13 residues. V dropped 0 bases and J dropped 9 bases, with 10 bases sitting between them.